This T cell receptor beta chain was identified during a study of T-cell memory formation after mild COVID-19. TCRdb re-analysed the 5' RACE reads in MiXCR, keeping a single row per CDR3 protein. The profile shows approximately 350,000 distinct CDR3 sequences, approximately 15% of them singletons. CDR3 length: 13 residues. Germline V CDR1 and CDR2: MNHEY, SVGEGT. With 6 bases removed from V and 5 bases from J, the gap between germline ends came to 13 bases. Source material: PBMCs or a T cell subset sorted from them (not recorded which). This receptor was identified in a man younger than 35 who had mild COVID-19 (a few samples of this study predate the infection). Cell type and time point are not known. The chain combines TRBV6-2 or TRBV6-3 with TRBJ2-5; D is ambiguous. The CDR3 nucleotides are TGTGCCAGCAGGGCCCCCGAGGTGGAGACCCAGTACTTC. Its protein product is CASRAPEVETQYF.